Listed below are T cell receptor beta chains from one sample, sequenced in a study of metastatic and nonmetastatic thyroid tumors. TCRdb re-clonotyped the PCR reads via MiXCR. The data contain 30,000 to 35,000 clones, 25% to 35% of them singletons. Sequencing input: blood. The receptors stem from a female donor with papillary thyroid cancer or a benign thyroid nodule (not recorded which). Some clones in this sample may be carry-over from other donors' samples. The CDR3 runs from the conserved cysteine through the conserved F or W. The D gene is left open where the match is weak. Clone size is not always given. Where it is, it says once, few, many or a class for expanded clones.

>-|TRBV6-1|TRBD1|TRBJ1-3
TGTGCCAGCAGCCGGGGACAGGGAAACACCATATATTTT
CASSRGQGNTIYF
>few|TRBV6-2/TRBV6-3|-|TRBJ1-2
TGTGCCAGCAGTTACTCAGCGGGAAACTATGGCTACACCTTC
CASSYSAGNYGYTF
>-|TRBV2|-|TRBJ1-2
TGTGCCAGCATGTCCGGGGTAGGGAACTATGGCTACACCTTC
CASMSGVGNYGYTF
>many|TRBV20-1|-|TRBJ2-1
TGCAGTGCTAGAGGGTTGGGGACTCCTTCAAATGGGCAGTTCTTC
CSARGLGTPSNGQFF
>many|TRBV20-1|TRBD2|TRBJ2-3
TGCAGTGCTAATCTTGGACTAGCGGGATCGGATACGCAGTATTTT
CSANLGLAGSDTQYF
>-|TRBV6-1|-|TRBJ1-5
TGTGCCAGCACTGACTTGAGGCAGGTCGACCCCCAGCATTTT
CASTDLRQVDPQHF
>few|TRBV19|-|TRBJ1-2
TGTGCCTCCGAAACCGCTCGCGGGGGGAAAGGCTACACCTTC
CASETARGGKGYTF
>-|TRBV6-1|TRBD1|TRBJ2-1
TGTGCCAGCAGCTCCGGGACAGGGGGCGCTGAGCAGTTCTTC
CASSSGTGGAEQFF
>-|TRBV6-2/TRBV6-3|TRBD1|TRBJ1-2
TGTGCCAGCCAGGGGGGCGCGGGGGGCTACACCTTC
CASQGGAGGYTF
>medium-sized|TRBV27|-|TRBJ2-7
TGTGCCAGCAGTTTAGGACACAACTACGAGCAGTACTTC
CASSLGHNYEQYF
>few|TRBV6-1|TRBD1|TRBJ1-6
TGTGCCAGCAGTGATGACGGGACAGGGGCATCACCCCTCCACTTT
CASSDDGTGASPLHF
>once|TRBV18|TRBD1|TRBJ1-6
TGTGCCAGCTCACCGCCGACAGGGGTTAATTCACCCCTCCACTTT
CASSPPTGVNSPLHF
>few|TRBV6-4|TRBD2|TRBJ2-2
TGTGCCAGCAGTGCGAGCGGGAGTAGTAACTCCGGGGAGCTGTTTTTT
CASSASGSSNSGELFF
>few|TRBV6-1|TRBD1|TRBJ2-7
TGTGCCAGCACGAGACAGGGGGATTCGGGGGAGCAGTACTTC
CASTRQGDSGEQYF
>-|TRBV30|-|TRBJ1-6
TGTGCCTGGGGACAGAATTCACCCCTCCACTTT
CAWGQNSPLHF
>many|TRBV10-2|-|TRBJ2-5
TGCGCCAGCAGTGAGGCAGGGGCCCAAGAGACCCAGTACTTC
CASSEAGAQETQYF
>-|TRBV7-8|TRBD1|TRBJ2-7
TGTGCCAGCAGCCCTGGACAGGGTGTAACCTACGAGCAGTACTTC
CASSPGQGVTYEQYF
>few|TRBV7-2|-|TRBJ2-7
TGTGCCAGCAGCCCTACCACAGGCGTCGAGCAGTACTTC
CASSPTTGVEQYF
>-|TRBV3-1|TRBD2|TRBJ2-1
TGTGCCAGCAGCCCCGGACTAGCGGGAGTTCCTGAGCAGTTCTTC
CASSPGLAGVPEQFF
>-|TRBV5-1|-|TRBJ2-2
TGCGCCAGCAGCTTGGGGACAGTAACCACCGGGGAGCTGTTTTTT
CASSLGTVTTGELFF
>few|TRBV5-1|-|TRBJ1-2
TGCGCCAGCAGCTTGGCGCCAGACAACTATGGCTACACCTTC
CASSLAPDNYGYTF
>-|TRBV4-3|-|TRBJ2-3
TGCGCCAGCAGCCAAGATCCGGCTAGCGACACAGATACGCAGTATTTT
CASSQDPASDTDTQYF
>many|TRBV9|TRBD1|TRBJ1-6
TGTGCCAGCAGCGTAGGACAGGGCACGCGGAATTCACCCCTCCACTTT
CASSVGQGTRNSPLHF
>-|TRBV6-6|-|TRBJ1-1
TGTGCCAGCAGTTACTCGAGGCCGGGACACTTGAACACTGAAGCTTTCTTT
CASSYSRPGHLNTEAFF
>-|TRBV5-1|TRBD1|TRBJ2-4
TGCGCCAGCAGCCCCGGACAGGGGTTGGACATTCAGTACTTC
CASSPGQGLDIQYF
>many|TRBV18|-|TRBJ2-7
TGTGCCAGCTCACCAGAAAGGCAGAGCTCCTACGAGCAGTACTTC
CASSPERQSSYEQYF
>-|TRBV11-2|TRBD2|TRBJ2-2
TGTGCCAGCAGCCAGAATAGCGGGGCGAACACCGGGGAGCTGTTTTTT
CASSQNSGANTGELFF
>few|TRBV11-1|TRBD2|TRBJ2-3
TGTGCCAGCATAAGAGCGGGGGGATCCACAGATACGCAGTATTTT
CASIRAGGSTDTQYF
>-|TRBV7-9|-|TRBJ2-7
TGTGCCAGCAGCTTAAAGGCCCTCGAGCAGTACTTC
CASSLKALEQYF
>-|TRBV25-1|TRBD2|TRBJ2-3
TGTGCCAGCAGTAACCCCCGGGGGGGTACAGATACGCAGTATTTT
CASSNPRGGTDTQYF
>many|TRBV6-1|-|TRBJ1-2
TGTGCCAGCAGTGAAGTTTCAAAGGGGATCTATGGCTACACCTTC
CASSEVSKGIYGYTF
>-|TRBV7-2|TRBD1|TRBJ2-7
TGTGCCAGCAGCTGGGGACAGTCGGGCGAGCAGTACTTC
CASSWGQSGEQYF
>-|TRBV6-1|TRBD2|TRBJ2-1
TGTGCCAGCAGTGAAGAACTAGCGATTTACAATGAGCAGTTCTTC
CASSEELAIYNEQFF
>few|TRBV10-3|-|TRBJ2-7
TGTGCCATCAGTGGCGGGGTGGGGAGCGGATACTCCTACGAGCAGTACTTC
CAISGGVGSGYSYEQYF
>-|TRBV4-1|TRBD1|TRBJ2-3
TGCGCCAGCAGCCAAGAGATAGACAGGGGCACAGATACGCAGTATTTT
CASSQEIDRGTDTQYF
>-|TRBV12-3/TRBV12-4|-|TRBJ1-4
TGTGCCAGCAGTCACGACCGCTACGGGGAAAAACTGTTTTTT
CASSHDRYGEKLFF
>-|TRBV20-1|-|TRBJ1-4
TGCAGTGCTAGAGATGAGACGGTCGCAACTAATGAAAAACTGTTTTTT
CSARDETVATNEKLFF